The 6 T cell receptor beta chains given below trace back to one sample, sequenced in a study of cytomegalovirus exposure and HLA in healthy donors. The PCR employed 60 Vbeta primers together with 13 Jbeta primers. Profiled with immunoSEQ multiplex PCR; TCRdb holds only in-frame clones, not every one. The sample consists of tens of thousands of clones, roughly 67% of them appearing once. The source material was PBMCs. Every receptor here comes from a human donor in good health.

V usage is TRBV12-5 and J usage is TRBJ2-7; 7 bases are shared with TRBD1. There are 16 residues in the CDR3. Germline CDR1 reads LGHNT; CDR2 reads FRNRAP. The J segment lost 2 bases and the V segment lost 2 bases, leaving 9 bases of the junction unmatched. CDR3 in DNA: TGTGCTAGTGGTTTGTTCCCTGGGGGACAGACCTACGAGCAGTACTTC. Its protein product is CASGLFPGGQTYEQYF.

The V and J genes are TRBV7-9 and TRBJ2-2, with 9 bases lining up with TRBD2. Germline CDR1 SEHNR, CDR2 FQNEAQ (reference sequence). The CDR3 consists of 16 residues. V lost 4 bases and J lost 3; bases outside the gene matches: 6. The CDR3 spells CASSSAGGRYTGELFF. The CDR3 DNA reads as TGTGCCAGCAGCTCGGCGGGGGGGCGGTACACCGGGGAGCTGTTTTTT.

V and J are TRBV2 and TRBJ2-3; D gene ambiguous. The germline CDR1 and CDR2 sequences are SNHLY and FYNNEI. CDR3 length equals 14 residues. Trimming left V 4 bases short and J 2 bases short, with 10 bases between. The CDR3, as DNA: TGTGCCAGCAGTGTCCCGCGAGTCACAGATACGCAGTATTTT. The encoded protein is CASSVPRVTDTQYF. Full variable domain (remainder filled in from reference TRBV2 and TRBJ2-3): EPEVTQTPSHQVTQMGQEVILRCVPISNHLYFYWYRQILGQKVEFLVSFYNNEISEKSEIFDDQFSVERPDGSNFTLKIRSTKLEDSAMYFCASSVPRVTDTQYFGPGTRLTVL.

The V and J genes are TRBV12-5 and TRBJ1-6; D is undetermined. Between the trimmed V and J ends, which lost 5 bases and 7 bases, there was a span of 33 bases. The CDR3 is made up of 21 amino acids. Germline loops: CDR1 LGHNT, CDR2 FRNRAP. The CDR3 loop reads CASGKKTAGTRESGVNSPLHF. The CDR3 DNA reads as TGTGCTAGTGGTAAAAAGACGGCAGGTACTAGAGAGTCCGGAGTAAATTCACCCCTCCACTTT.

V usage is TRBV10-3 and J usage is TRBJ2-1; D possibly corresponds to TRBD1 (7 bases). V lost 2 bases to trimming and J lost 4 bases, with 9 bases between them. The CDR3 spans 14 residues. Germline loops: CDR1 ENHRY, CDR2 SYGVKD. The CDR3 DNA reads TGTGCCATCAGTGAGGCGGGACAGTACAATGAGCAGTTCTTC. Its protein is CAISEAGQYNEQFF.

V gene TRBV5-1 combines with J gene TRBJ1-1; no firm D call. Trimming stripped 0 bases from V and 4 bases from J, with 7 bases between. Germline assignment: CDR1 SGHRS and CDR2 YFSETQ. The length of the CDR3 is 13 residues. The CDR3 sequence: CASSLVESTEAFF. CDR3 coding DNA: TGCGCCAGCAGCTTGGTTGAGTCCACTGAAGCTTTCTTT.